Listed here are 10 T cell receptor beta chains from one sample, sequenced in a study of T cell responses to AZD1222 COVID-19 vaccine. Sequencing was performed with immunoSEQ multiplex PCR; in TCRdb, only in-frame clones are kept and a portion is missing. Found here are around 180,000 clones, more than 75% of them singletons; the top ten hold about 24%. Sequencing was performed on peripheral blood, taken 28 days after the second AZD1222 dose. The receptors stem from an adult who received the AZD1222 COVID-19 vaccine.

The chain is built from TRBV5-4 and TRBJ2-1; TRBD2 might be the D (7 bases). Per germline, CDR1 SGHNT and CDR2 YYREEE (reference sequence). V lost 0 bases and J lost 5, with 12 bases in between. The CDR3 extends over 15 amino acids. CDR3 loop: CASSLVLGGHNEQFF. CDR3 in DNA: TGTGCCAGCAGCTTGGTCCTGGGGGGGCACAATGAGCAGTTCTTC.

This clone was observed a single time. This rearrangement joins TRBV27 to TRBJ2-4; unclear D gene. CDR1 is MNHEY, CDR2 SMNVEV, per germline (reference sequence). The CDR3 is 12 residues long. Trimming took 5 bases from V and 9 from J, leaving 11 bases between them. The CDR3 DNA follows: TGTGCCAGCAGTGGTTTGACCTCCATTCAGTACTTC. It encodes CASSGLTSIQYF.

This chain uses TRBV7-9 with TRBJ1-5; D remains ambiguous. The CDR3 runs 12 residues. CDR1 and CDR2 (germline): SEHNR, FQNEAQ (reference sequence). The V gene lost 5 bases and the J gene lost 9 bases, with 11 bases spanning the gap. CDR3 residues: CASSRGEGPQHF. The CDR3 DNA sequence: TGTGCCAGCAGCCGAGGTGAGGGGCCCCAGCATTTT.

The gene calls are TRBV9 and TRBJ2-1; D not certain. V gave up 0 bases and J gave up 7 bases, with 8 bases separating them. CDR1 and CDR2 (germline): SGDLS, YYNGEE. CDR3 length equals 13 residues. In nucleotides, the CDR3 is TGTGCCAGCAGCGTAGCTGACCCTAATGAGCAGTTCTTC. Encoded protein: CASSVADPNEQFF.

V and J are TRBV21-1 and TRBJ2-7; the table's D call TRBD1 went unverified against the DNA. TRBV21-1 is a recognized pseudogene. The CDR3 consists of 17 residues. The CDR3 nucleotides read TGTGCCAGCAGCTCCCCCACCGGACACGTTCCAGGCTACGAGCAGTACTTC. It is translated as CASSSPTGHVPGYEQYF.

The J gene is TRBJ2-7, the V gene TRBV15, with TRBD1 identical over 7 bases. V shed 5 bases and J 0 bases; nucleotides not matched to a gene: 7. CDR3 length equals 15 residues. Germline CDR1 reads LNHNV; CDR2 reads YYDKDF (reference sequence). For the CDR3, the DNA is TGTGCCACCAGCCCCATAAAGGGGGCCTCCTACGAGCAGTACTTC. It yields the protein CATSPIKGASYEQYF.

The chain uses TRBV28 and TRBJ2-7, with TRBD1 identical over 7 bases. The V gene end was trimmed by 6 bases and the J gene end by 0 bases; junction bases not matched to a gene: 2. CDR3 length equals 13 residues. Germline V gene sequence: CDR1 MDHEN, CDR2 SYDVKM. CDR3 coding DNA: TGTGCCAGCAGGACAGGGAACTCCTACGAGCAGTACTTC. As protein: CASRTGNSYEQYF.

The CDR3 sequence: CATSRGNYEQYF. For the CDR3, the DNA is TGTGCCACCAGCAGAGGGAACTACGAGCAGTACTTC. The chain carries TRBV15 and TRBJ2-7; D not resolved. Trimming removed 1 base at V and 3 bases at J, with 4 bases between. Germline loops: CDR1 LNHNV, CDR2 YYDKDF (reference sequence). The CDR3 is 12 residues long.

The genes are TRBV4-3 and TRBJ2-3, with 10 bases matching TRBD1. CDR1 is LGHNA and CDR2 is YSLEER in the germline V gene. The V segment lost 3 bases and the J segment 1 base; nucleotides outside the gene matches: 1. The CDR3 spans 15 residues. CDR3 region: CASSHGTGGTDTQYF. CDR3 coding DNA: TGCGCCAGCAGCCACGGGACAGGGGGCACAGATACGCAGTATTTT.

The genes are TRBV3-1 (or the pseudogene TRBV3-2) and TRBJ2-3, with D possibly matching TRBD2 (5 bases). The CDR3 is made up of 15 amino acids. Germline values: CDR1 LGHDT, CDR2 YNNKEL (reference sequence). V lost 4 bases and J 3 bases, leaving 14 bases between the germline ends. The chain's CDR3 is CASSLLGRGTDTQYF. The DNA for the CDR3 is TGTGCCAGCAGCCTCCTGGGGAGAGGAACAGATACGCAGTATTTT.